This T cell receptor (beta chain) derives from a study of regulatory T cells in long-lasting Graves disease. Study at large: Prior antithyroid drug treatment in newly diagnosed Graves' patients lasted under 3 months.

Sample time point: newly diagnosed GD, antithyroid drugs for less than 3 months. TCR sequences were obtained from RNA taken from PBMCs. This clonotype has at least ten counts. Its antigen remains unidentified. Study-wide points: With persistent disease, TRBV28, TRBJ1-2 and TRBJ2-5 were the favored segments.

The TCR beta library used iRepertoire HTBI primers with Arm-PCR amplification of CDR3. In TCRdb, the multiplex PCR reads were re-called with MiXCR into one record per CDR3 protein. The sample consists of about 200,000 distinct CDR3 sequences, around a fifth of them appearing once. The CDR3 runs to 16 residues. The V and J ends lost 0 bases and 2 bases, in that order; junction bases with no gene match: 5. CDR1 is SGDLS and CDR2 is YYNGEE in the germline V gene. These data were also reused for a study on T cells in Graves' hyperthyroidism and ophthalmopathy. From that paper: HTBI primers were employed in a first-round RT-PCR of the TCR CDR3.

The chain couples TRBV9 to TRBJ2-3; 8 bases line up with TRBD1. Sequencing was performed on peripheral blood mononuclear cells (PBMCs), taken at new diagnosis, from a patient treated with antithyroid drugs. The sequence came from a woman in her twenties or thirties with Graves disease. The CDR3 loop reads CASSVGQGITTDTQYF. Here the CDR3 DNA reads TGTGCCAGCAGCGTAGGACAGGGGATCACCACAGATACGCAGTATTTT.